This T cell receptor (beta chain) was captured by sequencing in a study of shared clonotypes between healthy human individuals. Libraries were prepared by immunoSEQ multiplex PCR; TCRdb keeps only in-frame clonotypes and omits some of them. The sample lists around 620,000 clones, 90% to 95% seen once, with approximately 0.11% in the top ten. Naivety among CD8 cells was defined by CD45RO negativity and positive CCR7 selection, thereby excluding terminally differentiated effector memory CD45RA+ cells. Germline CDR1 is SGHRS and CDR2 is YFSETQ. This CDR3 contains 15 residues. V lost 2 bases, J lost 2 bases, and 14 bases lay in between.

The TCR originated in a woman in her thirties in good health. Material for sequencing was naive CD8+ T cells sorted from blood. The rearrangement joins TRBV5-1 to TRBJ2-7; TRBD2 is a possible D gene (6 bases). CDR3 coding DNA: TGCGCCAGCAGCTTTTGGGGAGGCCATACCTACGAGCAGTACTTC. It specifies CASSFWGGHTYEQYF.